This is a list of T cell receptor beta chains from one sample in a study of CD8 T cells in ankylosing spondylitis. TCRdb used MiXCR to reprocess the 5' RACE reads, holding one entry per CDR3 protein. Of roughly 300,000 distinct CDR3 sequences listed, approximately 8% are singletons. The sequenced sample consisted of blood, either unsorted or a sorted T cell fraction (not recorded which). These receptors originate from a male donor with ankylosing spondylitis. The conserved cysteine and the conserved F or W are not part of the CDR3 here. Each record gives: D gene, V gene, J gene, CDR3 protein. The D gene is left open where the match is weak.

>-|TRBV7-9|TRBJ1-3
ASSRTRGSGNTIY
>-|TRBV7-8|TRBJ1-1
ASSPQSRNTEAF
>-|TRBV5-6|TRBJ2-1
ASSATAILTNEQF
>-|TRBV9|TRBJ2-1
ASNSGLGGHEQF
>-|TRBV5-1|TRBJ2-3
ASSLQTQGGTDTQY
>-|TRBV5-1|TRBJ2-1
ASSKGGSGSVFEQF
>TRBD2|TRBV20-1|TRBJ2-1
SARGGGLNYNEQF
>TRBD1|TRBV20-1|TRBJ2-3
STDRGISADTQY
>-|TRBV12-3/TRBV12-4|TRBJ1-4
ASRQLATNEKLF
>-|TRBV30|TRBJ1-2
AWSRQTTLSNGYT
>TRBD1|TRBV19|TRBJ2-1
ASSSIDRGNYNEQF
>TRBD2|TRBV5-1|TRBJ2-5
ASVPAGAETQY
>-|TRBV7-2|TRBJ1-1
ASSLRGVSNTEAF
>TRBD1|TRBV6-2/TRBV6-3|TRBJ2-7
ASSLGTGHFLYEQY
>TRBD1|TRBV5-1|TRBJ1-1
ASSPAGTVVAEAF
>-|TRBV20-1|TRBJ2-3
SASIVAFSTDTQY
>TRBD1|TRBV20-1|TRBJ1-2
SADPVDRAYPYGYT
>TRBD1|TRBV12-3/TRBV12-4|TRBJ1-6
ASSPAGGPSSPLH
>TRBD1|TRBV7-9|TRBJ2-7
ASSLGWDSSYEQY
>TRBD2|TRBV7-9|TRBJ2-3
ASRPPLAGGLDTQY
>TRBD2|TRBV20-1|TRBJ2-7
SAGGGRGSYEQY
>-|TRBV7-2|TRBJ2-7
ASSYRLAVSYEQY
>-|TRBV29-1|TRBJ2-1
SVGINEQF
>TRBD2|TRBV7-3|TRBJ2-1
ASSLSGRASNEQF
>TRBD2|TRBV7-9|TRBJ2-1
ASSLVREAALRNEQF
>TRBD2|TRBV6-2/TRBV6-3|TRBJ2-7
ASKGGIIAGGPNEQY
>-|TRBV6-2/TRBV6-3|TRBJ2-7
ASSYVRDLEQY
>-|TRBV12-3/TRBV12-4|TRBJ2-3
ASSYMGSLADTQY
>-|TRBV5-6|TRBJ2-7
ASSFQGGGTYEQY
>TRBD1|TRBV20-1|TRBJ1-1
SAETGEWTEAF
>TRBD1|TRBV20-1|TRBJ1-1
SADRTGLPNTEAF
>-|TRBV7-8|TRBJ2-2
ASSPRQANTGELF
>-|TRBV19|TRBJ2-1
ASSIPRGSYRRSYNEQF
>-|TRBV18|TRBJ2-1
ASSPWLEHTF
>TRBD2|TRBV27|TRBJ2-1
ASSLIAGGNEQF
>-|TRBV28|TRBJ1-2
ASRPAPYGYT
>TRBD2|TRBV7-9|TRBJ2-1
ASSPGLAGVYYNEQF
>-|TRBV7-6|TRBJ1-6
ASSLEYTEISPLH
>-|TRBV4-3|TRBJ2-3
ASSQVLGLGGTQY
>-|TRBV5-1|TRBJ1-1
ASSLEGALNTEAF
>-|TRBV4-3|TRBJ1-4
ASSQDSGAAAHEKLF
>-|TRBV3-1|TRBJ2-7
ASRVEGTHEQY